The present entry profiles one T cell receptor (beta chain) with its context. Its specificity is not known. V shed 7 bases and J 11 bases; nucleotides not matched to a gene: 6. Per the germline V gene, CDR1 is SGHRS and CDR2 is YFSETQ. The CDR3 runs 14 residues. This sample was included in a study of cytomegalovirus exposure and HLA in healthy donors. General study points: The classifier, whose performance was assessed in both the original and validation cohorts, reportedly diagnosed cytomegalovirus status with high specificity and sensitivity. Roughly even sequencing depth across donors was the assumption behind the presence/absence analyses.

The PCR made use of 60 Vbeta and 13 Jbeta primers. TCRdb's table, derived via immunoSEQ multiplex PCR, lists solely in-frame clones and lacks some. Of approximately 110,000 clones listed, less than 80% were seen once; the top ten hold approximately 2%. The origin of this receptor is a man aged 45 to 65 in good health and CMV-seronegative. Sequenced material: PBMCs. The chain links TRBV5-1 to TRBJ2-4, with 16 positions matching TRBD2. CDR3 region: CASGTGTSGGVQYF. The CDR3 DNA reads as TGCGCCAGCGGCACCGGGACTAGCGGGGGGGTTCAGTACTTC. Looking up the rest from reference TRBV5-1 and TRBJ2-4 gives the full variable domain: KAGVTQTPRYLIKTRGQQVTLSCSPISGHRSVSWYQQTPGQGLQFLFEYFSETQRNKGNFPGRFSGRQFSNSRSEMNVSTLELGDSALYLCASGTGTSGGVQYFGAGTRLSVL.